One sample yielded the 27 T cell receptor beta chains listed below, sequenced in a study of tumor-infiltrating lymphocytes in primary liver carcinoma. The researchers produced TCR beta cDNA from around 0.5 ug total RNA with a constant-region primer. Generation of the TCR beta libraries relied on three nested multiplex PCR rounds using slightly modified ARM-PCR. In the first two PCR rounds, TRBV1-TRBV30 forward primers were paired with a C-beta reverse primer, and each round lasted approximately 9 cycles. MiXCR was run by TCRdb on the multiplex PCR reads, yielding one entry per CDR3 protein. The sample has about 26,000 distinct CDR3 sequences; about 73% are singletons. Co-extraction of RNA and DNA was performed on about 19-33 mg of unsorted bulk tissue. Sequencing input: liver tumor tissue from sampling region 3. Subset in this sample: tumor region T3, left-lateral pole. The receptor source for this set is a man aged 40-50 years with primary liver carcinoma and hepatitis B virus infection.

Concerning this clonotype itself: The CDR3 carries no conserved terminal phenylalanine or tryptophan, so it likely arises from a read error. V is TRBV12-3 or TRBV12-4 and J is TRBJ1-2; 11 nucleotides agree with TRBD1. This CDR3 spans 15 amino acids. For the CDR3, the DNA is TGTGCCAACAGCCTCGGACAGGGGGCAAACTATGACTACACCCTC. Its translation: CANSLGQGANYDYTL.

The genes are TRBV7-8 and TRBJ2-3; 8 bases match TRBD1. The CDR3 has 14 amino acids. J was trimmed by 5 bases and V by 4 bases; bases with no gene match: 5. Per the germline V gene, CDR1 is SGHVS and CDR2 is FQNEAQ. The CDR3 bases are TGTGCCAGCAGCTCAAGACAGGGGAAAGATACGCAGTATTTT. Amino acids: CASSSRQGKDTQYF. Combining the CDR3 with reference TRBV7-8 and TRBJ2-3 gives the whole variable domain GAGVSQSPRYKVAKRGQDVALRCDPISGHVSLFWYQQALGQGPEFLTYFQNEAQLDKSGLPSDRFFAERPEGSVSTLKIQRTQQEDSAVYLCASSSRQGKDTQYFGPGTRLTVL.

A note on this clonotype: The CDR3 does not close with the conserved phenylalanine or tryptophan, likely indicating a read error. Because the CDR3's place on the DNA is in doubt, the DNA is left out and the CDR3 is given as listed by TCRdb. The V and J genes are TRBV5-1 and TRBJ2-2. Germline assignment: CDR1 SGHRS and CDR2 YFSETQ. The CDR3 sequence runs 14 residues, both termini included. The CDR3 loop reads CASSLSANTGELLY.

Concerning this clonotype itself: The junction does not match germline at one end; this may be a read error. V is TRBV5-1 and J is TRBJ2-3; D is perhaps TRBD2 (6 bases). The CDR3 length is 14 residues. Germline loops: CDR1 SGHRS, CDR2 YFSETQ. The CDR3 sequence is CASSRRENTDTQFF. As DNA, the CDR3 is TGCGCCAGCAGCCGGAGGGAGAACACAGATACCCAGTTTTTT.

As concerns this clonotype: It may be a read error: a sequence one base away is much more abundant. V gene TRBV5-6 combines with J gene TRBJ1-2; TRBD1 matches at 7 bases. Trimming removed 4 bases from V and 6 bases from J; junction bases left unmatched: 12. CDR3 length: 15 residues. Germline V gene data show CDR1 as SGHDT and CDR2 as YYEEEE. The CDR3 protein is CASSMSPGGGDGYTF. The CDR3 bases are TGTGCCAGCAGCATGAGTCCAGGGGGTGGCGATGGCTACACCTTC.

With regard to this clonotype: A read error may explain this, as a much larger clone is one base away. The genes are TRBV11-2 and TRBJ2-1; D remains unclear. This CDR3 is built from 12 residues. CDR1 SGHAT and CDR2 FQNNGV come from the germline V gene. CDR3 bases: TGTGACAGCAGCTTAGATCGTGATGAGCAGTTCTTC. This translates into CDSSLDRDEQFF.

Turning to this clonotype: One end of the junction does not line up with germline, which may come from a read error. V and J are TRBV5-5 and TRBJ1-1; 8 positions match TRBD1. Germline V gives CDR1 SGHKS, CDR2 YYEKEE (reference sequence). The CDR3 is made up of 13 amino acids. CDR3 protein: CASRLDRGTESSF. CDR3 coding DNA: TGTGCCAGCAGATTAGACAGGGGCACTGAATCTTCCTTT. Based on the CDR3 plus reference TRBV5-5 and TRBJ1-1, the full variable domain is DAGVTQSPTHLIKTRGQQVTLRCSPISGHKSVSWYQQVLGQGPQFIFQYYEKEERGRGNFPDRFSARQFPNYSSELNVNALLLGDSALYLCASRLDRGTESSFGQGTRLTVV.

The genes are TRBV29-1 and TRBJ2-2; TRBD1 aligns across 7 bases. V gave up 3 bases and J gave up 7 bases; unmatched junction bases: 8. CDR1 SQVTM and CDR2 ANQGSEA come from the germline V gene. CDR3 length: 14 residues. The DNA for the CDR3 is TGCAGCGTTGAGAGACAGGGACGGGGCGGGGAGCTGTTTTTT. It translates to CSVERQGRGGELFF.

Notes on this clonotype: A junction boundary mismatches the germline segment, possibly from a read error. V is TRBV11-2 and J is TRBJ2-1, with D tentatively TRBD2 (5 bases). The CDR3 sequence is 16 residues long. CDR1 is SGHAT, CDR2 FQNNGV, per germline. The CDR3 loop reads CVSSLELLSGMDEQFF. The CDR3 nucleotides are TGTGTCAGCAGCTTAGAGCTCTTATCGGGAATGGATGAGCAGTTCTTC. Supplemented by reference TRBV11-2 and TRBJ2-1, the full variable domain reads EAGVAQSPRYKIIEKRQSVAFWCNPISGHATLYWYQQILGQGPKLLIQFQNNGVVDDSQLPKDRFSAERLKGVDSTLKIQPAKLEDSAVYLCVSSLELLSGMDEQFFGPGTRLTVL.

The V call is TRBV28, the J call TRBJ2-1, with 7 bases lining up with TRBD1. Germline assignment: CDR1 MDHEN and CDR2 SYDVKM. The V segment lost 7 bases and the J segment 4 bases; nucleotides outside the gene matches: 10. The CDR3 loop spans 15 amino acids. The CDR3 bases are TGTGCCAGCAAGACAGGGTTGGGTCAGTACAATGAGCAGTTCTTC. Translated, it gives CASKTGLGQYNEQFF.

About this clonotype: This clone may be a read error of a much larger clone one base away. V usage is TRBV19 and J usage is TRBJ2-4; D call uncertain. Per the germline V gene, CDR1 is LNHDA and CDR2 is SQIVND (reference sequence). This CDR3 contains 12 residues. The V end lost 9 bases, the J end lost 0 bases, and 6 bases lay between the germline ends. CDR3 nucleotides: TGTGCCAGCGAATTAGCCAAAAACATTCAGTACTTC. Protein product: CASELAKNIQYF.

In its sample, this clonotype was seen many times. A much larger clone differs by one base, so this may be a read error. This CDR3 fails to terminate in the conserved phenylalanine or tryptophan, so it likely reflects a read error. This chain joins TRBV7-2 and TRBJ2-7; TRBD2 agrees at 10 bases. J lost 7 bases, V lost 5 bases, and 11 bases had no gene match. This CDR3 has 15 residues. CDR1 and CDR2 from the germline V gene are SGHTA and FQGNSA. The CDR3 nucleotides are TGTGCCAGCAGCGCTTATAGCGGGGGGACAAGTGAGCAGTACTCC. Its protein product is CASSAYSGGTSEQYS.

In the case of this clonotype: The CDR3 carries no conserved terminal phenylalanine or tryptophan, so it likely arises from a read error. The CDR3 DNA follows: TGTCCCAGCAGTTACTCGGGATCGTGGTCGGACACCATATATATT. It translates to CPSSYSGSWSDTIYI. The gene calls are TRBV6-2 or TRBV6-3 and TRBJ1-3; no firm D call. Looked up from germline, CDR1 is MNHEY and CDR2 is SVGEGT. The CDR3 contains 15 residues.

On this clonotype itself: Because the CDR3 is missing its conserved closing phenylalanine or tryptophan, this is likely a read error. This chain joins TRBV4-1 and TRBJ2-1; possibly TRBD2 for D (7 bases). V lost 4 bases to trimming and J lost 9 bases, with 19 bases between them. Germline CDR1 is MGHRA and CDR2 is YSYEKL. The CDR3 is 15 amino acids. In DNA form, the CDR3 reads TGCGCCAGCAGCCTGGGACGGGGGGCGGTCGGTGAGCAGTTCTCC. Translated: CASSLGRGAVGEQFS.

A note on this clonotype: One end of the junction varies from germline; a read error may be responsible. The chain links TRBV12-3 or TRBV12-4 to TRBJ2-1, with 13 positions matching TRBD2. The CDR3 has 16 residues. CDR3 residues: CTSSLPGLAGLNEQFF. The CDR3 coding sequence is TGTACCAGCAGTCTGCCGGGACTAGCGGGACTCAATGAGCAGTTCTTC.

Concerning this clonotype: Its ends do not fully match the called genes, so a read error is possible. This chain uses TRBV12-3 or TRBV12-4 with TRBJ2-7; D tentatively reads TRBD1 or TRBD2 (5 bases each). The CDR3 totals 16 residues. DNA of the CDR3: TGTGTCAGCGGTTTAACAGGCTCCGGTAGCTCCTACGAGCAGTACTTC. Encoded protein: CVSGLTGSGSSYEQYF.

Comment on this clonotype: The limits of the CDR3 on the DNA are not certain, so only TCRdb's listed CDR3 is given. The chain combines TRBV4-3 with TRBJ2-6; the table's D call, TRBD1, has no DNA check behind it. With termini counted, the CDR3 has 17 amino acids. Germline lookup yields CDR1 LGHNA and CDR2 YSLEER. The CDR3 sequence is CASSQVAGGAGAKVPTF.

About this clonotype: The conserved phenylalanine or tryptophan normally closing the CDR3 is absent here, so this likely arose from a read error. The CDR3 nucleotides are TGCGCCAGCAGCCTAGGGCAGGGGACGGTCGGTGAGCAGTTCGTC. This sequence encodes CASSLGQGTVGEQFV. V is TRBV4-1 and J is TRBJ2-1, with D tentatively TRBD1 (6 bases). CDR3 size: 15 residues. The V end lost 4 bases, the J end lost 9 bases, and 19 bases lay between the germline ends. CDR1 and CDR2 from the germline V gene are MGHRA and YSYEKL.

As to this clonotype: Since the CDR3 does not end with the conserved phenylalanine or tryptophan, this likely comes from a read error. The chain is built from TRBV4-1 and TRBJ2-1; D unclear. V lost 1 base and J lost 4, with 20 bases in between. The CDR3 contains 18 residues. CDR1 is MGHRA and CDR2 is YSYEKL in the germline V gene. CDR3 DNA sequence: TGCGCCAGCAGCCAAGGCTTCCGGAAGTTATCTAAGTACAATGAGCAGTTCATC. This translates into CASSQGFRKLSKYNEQFI.

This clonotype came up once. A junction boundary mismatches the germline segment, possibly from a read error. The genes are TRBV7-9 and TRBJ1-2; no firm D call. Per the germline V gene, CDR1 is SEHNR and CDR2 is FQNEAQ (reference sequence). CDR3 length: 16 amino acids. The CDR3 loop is CAGSPEGRLSQYAYTF. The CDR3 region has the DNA TGTGCCGGCAGCCCAGAGGGCAGGTTGTCCCAGTATGCCTACACCTTC. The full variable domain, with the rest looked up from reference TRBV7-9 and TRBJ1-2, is DTGVSQNPRHKITKRGQNVTFRCDPISEHNRLYWYRQTLGQGPEFLTYFQNEAQLEKSRLLSDRFSAERPKGSFSTLEIQRTEQGDSAMYLCAGSPEGRLSQYAYTFGSGTRLTVV.

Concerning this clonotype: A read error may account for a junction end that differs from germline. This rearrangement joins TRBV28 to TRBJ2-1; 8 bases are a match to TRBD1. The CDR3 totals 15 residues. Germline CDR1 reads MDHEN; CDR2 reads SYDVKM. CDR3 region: CASRLLGQDRSEQFF. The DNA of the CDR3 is TGTGCCAGCAGATTATTGGGACAGGATCGCAGTGAGCAGTTCTTC.

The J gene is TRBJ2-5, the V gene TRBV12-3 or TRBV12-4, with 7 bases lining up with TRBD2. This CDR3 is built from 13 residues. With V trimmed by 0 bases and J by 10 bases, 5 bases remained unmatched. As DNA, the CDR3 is TGTGCCAGCAGTTTAGCGGTTGGGGGGGTCCAGTACTTC. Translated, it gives CASSLAVGGVQYF.

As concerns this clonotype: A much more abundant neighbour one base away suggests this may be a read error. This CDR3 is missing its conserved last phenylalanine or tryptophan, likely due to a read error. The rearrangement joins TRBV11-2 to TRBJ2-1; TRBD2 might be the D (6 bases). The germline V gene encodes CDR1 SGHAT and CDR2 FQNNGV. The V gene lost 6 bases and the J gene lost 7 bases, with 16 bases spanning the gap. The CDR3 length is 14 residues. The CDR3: CASSSAGPGNEQFY. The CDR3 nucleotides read TGTGCCAGCAGTTCAGCGGGCCCTGGGAATGAGCAGTTCTAC.

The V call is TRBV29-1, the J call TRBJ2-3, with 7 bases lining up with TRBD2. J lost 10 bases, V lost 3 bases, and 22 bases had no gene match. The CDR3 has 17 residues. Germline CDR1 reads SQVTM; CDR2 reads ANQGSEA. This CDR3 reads CSVDGTNGREEMDAQYF. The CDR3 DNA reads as TGCAGCGTTGACGGGACTAACGGGAGAGAGGAGATGGATGCGCAGTATTTT.

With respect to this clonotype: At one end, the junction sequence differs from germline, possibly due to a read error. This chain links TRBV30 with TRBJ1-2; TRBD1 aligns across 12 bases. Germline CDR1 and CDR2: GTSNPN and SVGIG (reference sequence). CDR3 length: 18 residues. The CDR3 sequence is CAWRTLGTGGIVGYGHTF. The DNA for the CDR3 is TGTGCCTGGAGGACCCTCGGGACAGGGGGCATCGTAGGGTATGGCCACACCTTC.

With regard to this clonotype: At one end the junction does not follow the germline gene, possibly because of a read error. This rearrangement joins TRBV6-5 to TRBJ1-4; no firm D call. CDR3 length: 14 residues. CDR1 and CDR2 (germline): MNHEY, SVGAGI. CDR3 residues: CANSYVGNNEKLVF. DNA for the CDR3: TGTGCCAACAGTTACGTGGGGAATAATGAAAAACTGGTTTTT.

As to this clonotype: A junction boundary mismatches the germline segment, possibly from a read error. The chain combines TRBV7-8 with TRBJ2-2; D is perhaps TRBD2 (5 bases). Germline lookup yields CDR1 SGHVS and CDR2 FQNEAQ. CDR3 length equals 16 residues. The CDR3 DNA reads TGTGCCAGCAGCTTAGCGAGAGTCTTGAACACCGGGGAGCCGTTTTTT. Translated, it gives CASSLARVLNTGEPFF. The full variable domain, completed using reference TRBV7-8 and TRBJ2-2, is GAGVSQSPRYKVAKRGQDVALRCDPISGHVSLFWYQQALGQGPEFLTYFQNEAQLDKSGLPSDRFFAERPEGSVSTLKIQRTQQEDSAVYLCASSLARVLNTGEPFFGEGSRLTVL.